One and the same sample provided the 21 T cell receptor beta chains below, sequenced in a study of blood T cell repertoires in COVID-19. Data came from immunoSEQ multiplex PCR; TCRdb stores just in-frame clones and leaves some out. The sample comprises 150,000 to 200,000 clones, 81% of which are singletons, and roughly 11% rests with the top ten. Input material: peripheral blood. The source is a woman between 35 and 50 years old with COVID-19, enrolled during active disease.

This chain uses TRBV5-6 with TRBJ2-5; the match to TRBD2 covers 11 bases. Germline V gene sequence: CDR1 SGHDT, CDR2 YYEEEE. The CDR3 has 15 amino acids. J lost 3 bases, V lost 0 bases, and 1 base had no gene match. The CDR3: CASSLGLAGKETQYF. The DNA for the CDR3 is TGTGCCAGCAGCTTGGGACTAGCGGGGAAAGAGACCCAGTACTTC.

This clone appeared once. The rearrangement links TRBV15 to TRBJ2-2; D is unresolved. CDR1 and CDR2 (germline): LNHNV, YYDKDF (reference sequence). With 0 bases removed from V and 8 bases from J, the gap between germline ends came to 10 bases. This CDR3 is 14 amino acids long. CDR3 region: CATSRESLEGELFF. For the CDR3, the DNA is TGTGCCACCAGCAGAGAGTCCCTGGAGGGGGAGCTGTTTTTT.

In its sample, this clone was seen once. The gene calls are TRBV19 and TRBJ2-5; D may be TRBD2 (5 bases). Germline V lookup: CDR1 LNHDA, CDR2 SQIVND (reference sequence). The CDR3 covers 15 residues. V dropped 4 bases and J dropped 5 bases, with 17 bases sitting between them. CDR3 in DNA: TGTGCCAGTAGTAAGGCGGGCAGATCCGGTGAGACCCAGTACTTC. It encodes CASSKAGRSGETQYF. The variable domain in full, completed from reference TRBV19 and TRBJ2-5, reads DGGITQSPKYLFRKEGQNVTLSCEQNLNHDAMYWYRQDPGQGLRLIYYSQIVNDFQKGDIAEGYSVSREKKESFPLTVTSAQKNPTAFYLCASSKAGRSGETQYFGPGTRLLVL.

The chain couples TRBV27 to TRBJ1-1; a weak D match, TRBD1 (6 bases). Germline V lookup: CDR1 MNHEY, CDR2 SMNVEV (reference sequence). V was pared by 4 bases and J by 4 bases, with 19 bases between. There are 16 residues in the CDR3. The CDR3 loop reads CASSWGGRGGGTEAFF. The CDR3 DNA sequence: TGTGCCAGCAGTTGGGGAGGGAGAGGGGGTGGCACTGAAGCTTTCTTT.

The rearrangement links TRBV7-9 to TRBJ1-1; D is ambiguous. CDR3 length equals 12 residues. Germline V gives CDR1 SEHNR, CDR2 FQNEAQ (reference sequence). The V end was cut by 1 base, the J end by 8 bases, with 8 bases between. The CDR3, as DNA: TGTGCCAGCAGCTTAGTCAGGTGGGAAGCTTTCTTT. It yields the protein CASSLVRWEAFF.

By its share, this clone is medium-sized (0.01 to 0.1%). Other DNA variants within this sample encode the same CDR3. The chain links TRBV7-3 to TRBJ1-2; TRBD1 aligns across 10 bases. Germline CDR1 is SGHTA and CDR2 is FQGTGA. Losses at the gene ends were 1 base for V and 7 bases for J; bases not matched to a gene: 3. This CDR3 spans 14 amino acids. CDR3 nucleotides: TGTGCCAGCAGCTTAAGAGGACAGGGGGGTGGCTACACCTTC. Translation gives CASSLRGQGGGYTF. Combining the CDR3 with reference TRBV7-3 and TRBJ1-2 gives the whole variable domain GAGVSQTPSNKVTEKGKYVELRCDPISGHTALYWYRQSLGQGPEFLIYFQGTGAADDSGLPNDRFFAVRPEGSVSTLKIQRTERGDSAVYLCASSLRGQGGGYTFGSGTRLTVV.

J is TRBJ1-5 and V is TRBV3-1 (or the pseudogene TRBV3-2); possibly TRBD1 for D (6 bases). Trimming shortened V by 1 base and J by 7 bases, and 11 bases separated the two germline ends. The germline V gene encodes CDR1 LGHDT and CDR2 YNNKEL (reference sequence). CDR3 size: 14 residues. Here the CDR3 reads CASSQAQGEQPQHF. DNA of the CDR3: TGTGCCAGCAGCCAAGCACAGGGTGAACAGCCCCAGCATTTT.

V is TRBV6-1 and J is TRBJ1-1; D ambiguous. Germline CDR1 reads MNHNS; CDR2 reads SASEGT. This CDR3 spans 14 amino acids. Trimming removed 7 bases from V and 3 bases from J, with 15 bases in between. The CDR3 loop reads CASTRLSGDTEAFF. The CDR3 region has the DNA TGTGCCAGCACCCGGCTAAGCGGAGACACTGAAGCTTTCTTT.

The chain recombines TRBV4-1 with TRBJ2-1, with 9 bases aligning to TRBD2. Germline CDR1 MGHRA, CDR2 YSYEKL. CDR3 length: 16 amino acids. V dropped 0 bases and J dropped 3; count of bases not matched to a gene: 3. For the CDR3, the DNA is TGCGCCAGCAGCCAAGAGACTAGCGGCTTCTACAATGAGCAGTTCTTC. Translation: CASSQETSGFYNEQFF.

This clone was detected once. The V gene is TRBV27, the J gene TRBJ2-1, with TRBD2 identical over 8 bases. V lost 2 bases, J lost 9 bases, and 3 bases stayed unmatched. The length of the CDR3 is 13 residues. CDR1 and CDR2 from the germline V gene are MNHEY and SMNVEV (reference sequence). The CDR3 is CASSLGLAFEQFF. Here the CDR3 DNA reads TGTGCCAGCAGTTTAGGACTAGCATTTGAGCAGTTCTTC.

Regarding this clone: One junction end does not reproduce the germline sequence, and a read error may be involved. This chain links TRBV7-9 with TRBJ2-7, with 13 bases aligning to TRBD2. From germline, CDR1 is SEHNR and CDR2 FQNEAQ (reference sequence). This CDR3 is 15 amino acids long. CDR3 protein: CASSFSAGTSGMGFF. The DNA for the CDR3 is TGTGCCAGCAGCTTTAGCGCCGGGACTAGCGGGATGGGTTTCTTC.

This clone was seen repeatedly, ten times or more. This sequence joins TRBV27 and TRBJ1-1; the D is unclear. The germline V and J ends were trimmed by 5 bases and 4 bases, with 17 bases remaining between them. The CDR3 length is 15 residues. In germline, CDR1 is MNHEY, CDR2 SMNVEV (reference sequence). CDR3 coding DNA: TGTGCCAGCAGTGAGGATCGGAGTTTTAGCACTGAAGCTTTCTTT. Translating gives CASSEDRSFSTEAFF.

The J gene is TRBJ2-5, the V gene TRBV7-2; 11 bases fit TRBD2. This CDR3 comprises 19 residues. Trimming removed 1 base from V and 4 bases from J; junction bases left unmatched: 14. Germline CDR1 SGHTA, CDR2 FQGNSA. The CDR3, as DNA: TGTGCCAGCAGCTTAGTGTCGGGAGGAATAGCGGGGGGGCTAGAGACCCAGTACTTC. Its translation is CASSLVSGGIAGGLETQYF.

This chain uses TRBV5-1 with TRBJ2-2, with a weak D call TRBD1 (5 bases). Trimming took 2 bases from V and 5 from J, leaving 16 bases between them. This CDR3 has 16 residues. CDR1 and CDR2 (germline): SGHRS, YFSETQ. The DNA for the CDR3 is TGCGCCAGCAGCTTTGGTGACCGCCCAGGGACCGGGGAGCTGTTTTTT. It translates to CASSFGDRPGTGELFF.

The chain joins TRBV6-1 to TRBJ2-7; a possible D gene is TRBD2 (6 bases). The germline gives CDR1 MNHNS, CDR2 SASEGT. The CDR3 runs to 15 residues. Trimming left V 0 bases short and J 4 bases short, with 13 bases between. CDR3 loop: CASSEAGRRSYEQYV. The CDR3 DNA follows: TGTGCCAGCAGTGAAGCTGGGAGGAGGTCTTACGAGCAGTACGTC.

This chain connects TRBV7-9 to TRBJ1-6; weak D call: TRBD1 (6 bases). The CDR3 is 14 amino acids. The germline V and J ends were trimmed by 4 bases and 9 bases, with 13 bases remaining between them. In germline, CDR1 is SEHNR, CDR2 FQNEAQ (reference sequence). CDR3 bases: TGTGCCAGCAGCTCCTCAGGGGAACGTTCACCCCTCCACTTT. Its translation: CASSSSGERSPLHF. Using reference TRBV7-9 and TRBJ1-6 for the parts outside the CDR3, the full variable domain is DTGVSQNPRHKITKRGQNVTFRCDPISEHNRLYWYRQTLGQGPEFLTYFQNEAQLEKSRLLSDRFSAERPKGSFSTLEIQRTEQGDSAMYLCASSSSGERSPLHFGNGTRLTVT.

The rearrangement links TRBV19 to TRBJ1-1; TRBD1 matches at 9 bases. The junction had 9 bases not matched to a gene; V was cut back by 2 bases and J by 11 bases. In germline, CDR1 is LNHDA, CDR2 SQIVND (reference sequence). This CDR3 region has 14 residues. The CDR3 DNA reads TGTGCCAGTAGTATAACAGGGGGCCTTAAGAGGGCTTTCTTT. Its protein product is CASSITGGLKRAFF.

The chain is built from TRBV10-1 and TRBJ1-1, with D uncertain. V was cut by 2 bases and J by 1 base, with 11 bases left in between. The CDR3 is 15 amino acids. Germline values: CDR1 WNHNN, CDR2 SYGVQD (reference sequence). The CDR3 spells CASSEGSSGNTEAFF. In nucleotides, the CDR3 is TGCGCCAGCAGTGAGGGTAGTAGCGGGAACACTGAAGCTTTCTTT.

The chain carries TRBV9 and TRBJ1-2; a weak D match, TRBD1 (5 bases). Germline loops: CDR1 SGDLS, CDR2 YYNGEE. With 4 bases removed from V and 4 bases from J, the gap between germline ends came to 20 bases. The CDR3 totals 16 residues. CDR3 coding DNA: TGTGCCAGCAGCAGAGAGGCCCGACCCGACAGCTATGGCTACACCTTC. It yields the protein CASSREARPDSYGYTF.

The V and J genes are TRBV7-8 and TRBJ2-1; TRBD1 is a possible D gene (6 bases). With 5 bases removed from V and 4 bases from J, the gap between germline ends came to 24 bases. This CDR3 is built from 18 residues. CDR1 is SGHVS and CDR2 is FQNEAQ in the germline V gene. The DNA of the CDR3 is TGTGCCAGCAGCCCAGCGACAGGTACGATTTTCAAATACAATGAGCAGTTCTTC. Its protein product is CASSPATGTIFKYNEQFF. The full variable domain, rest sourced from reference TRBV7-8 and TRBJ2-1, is GAGVSQSPRYKVAKRGQDVALRCDPISGHVSLFWYQQALGQGPEFLTYFQNEAQLDKSGLPSDRFFAERPEGSVSTLKIQRTQQEDSAVYLCASSPATGTIFKYNEQFFGPGTRLTVL.

The CDR3 DNA sequence: TGTGCCAGCAGTTCGTACAGGGATAGTGATACCGGGGAGCTGTTTTTT. The encoded protein is CASSSYRDSDTGELFF. V usage is TRBV27 and J usage is TRBJ2-2; a possible D gene is TRBD1 (6 bases). The germline CDR1 and CDR2 sequences are MNHEY and SMNVEV (reference sequence). The CDR3 runs 16 residues. V was pared by 4 bases and J by 5 bases, with 17 bases between.